Listed here are 28 T cell receptor beta chains from one sample, sequenced in a study of OX40 agonist ivuxolimab in advanced cancers. TCRdb's copy holds only in-frame clones and misses some; the assay was immunoSEQ multiplex PCR. Of about 100,000 clones in the sample, around 89% were seen once. The sequencing used CD4+ or CD8+ T cells sorted from blood, collected in a trial of the OX40 agonist ivuxolimab. The receptor source for this set is an adult with an advanced solid tumor such as melanoma, head and neck, liver or kidney cancer.

The V call is TRBV19, the J call TRBJ1-5; the match to TRBD1 covers 12 bases. V was pared by 3 bases and J by 5 bases, with 11 bases of the junction left unmatched. This CDR3 is 18 amino acids long. Looked up from germline, CDR1 is LNHDA and CDR2 is SQIVND (reference sequence). The CDR3 DNA is TGTGCCAGTAGTATCGGTGGGGGACAGGGGGCCGGGGATCAGCCCCAGCATTTT. Translation: CASSIGGGQGAGDQPQHF.

The chain carries TRBV5-1 and TRBJ2-5; 9 bases line up with TRBD1. CDR1 and CDR2 (germline): SGHRS, YFSETQ. There are 15 residues in the CDR3. Unmatched junction bases numbered 9, after V lost 4 bases and J lost 5 bases. In nucleotides, the CDR3 is TGCGCCAGCAGCACCCGGACAGGGGTAAGGGAGACCCAGTACTTC. Amino acids: CASSTRTGVRETQYF.

The chain couples TRBV6-6 to TRBJ1-5, with D possibly TRBD1 on 5 matching bases. Trimming stripped 0 bases from V and 4 bases from J, with 13 bases between. Germline V gene lookup returns CDR1 MNHNY and CDR2 SVGAGI (reference sequence). This CDR3 is built from 16 residues. CDR3 sequence: CASSYSNLGGNQPQHF. CDR3 coding DNA: TGTGCCAGCAGTTACTCGAACCTCGGGGGAAATCAGCCCCAGCATTTT.

The count of this clone is one. The chain's CDR3 is CAWSVRRGGKGTQYF. The CDR3 bases are TGTGCCTGGAGTGTACGAAGGGGCGGTAAAGGGACCCAGTACTTC. This chain joins TRBV30 and TRBJ2-5, with D perhaps matching TRBD1 (5 bases). Trimming took 0 bases from V and 7 from J, leaving 18 bases between them. The V gene's germline CDR1 is GTSNPN and CDR2 SVGIG (reference sequence). CDR3 size: 15 residues.

The chain is built from TRBV6-6 and TRBJ1-1, with D unclear. CDR1 and CDR2 (germline): MNHNY, SVGAGI (reference sequence). Trimming cost V 4 bases and J 2 bases, with 8 bases left between them. CDR3 size: 13 residues. CDR3 DNA: TGTGCCAGCAGTTCTCGGTTCAACACTGAAGCTTTCTTT. Translating gives CASSSRFNTEAFF.

Turning to this clone: At one end, the junction sequence differs from germline, possibly due to a read error. In DNA, the CDR3 is TGTGCCAGCAGTATCCTAGCGGGAGTTCAGGGGTTC. It encodes CASSILAGVQGF. The chain links TRBV2 to TRBJ2-7, with TRBD2 identical over 10 bases. CDR1 and CDR2 (germline): SNHLY, FYNNEI. The CDR3 spans 12 residues.

The rearrangement uses TRBV28 and TRBJ1-1, with TRBD1 matching over 10 bases. Germline lookup yields CDR1 MDHEN and CDR2 SYDVKM. There are 15 residues in the CDR3. Losses at the gene ends were 5 bases for V and 5 bases for J; bases not matched to a gene: 8. The CDR3 protein is CASSKTGGVGTEAFF. As DNA, the CDR3 is TGTGCCAGCAGTAAGACAGGGGGCGTTGGAACTGAAGCTTTCTTT. Full variable domain (outside the CDR3, taken from reference TRBV28 and TRBJ1-1): DVKVTQSSRYLVKRTGEKVFLECVQDMDHENMFWYRQDPGLGLRLIYFSYDVKMKEKGDIPEGYSVSREKKERFSLILESASTNQTSMYLCASSKTGGVGTEAFFGQGTRLTVV.

This clone has a handful of counts. The chain links TRBV5-1 to TRBJ1-1; TRBD1 is a possible D gene (6 bases). The CDR3 runs 15 residues. CDR1 is SGHRS, CDR2 YFSETQ, per germline. Trimming cost V 4 bases and J 0 bases, with 13 bases left between them. The CDR3 bases are TGCGCCAGCAGCATTCGAGGGGGACTGAACACTGAAGCTTTCTTT. This translates into CASSIRGGLNTEAFF.

The chain joins TRBV5-1 to TRBJ2-1, with 8 bases identical to TRBD1. Germline V gives CDR1 SGHRS, CDR2 YFSETQ. The V segment lost 5 bases and the J segment 6 bases; nucleotides outside the gene matches: 10. The CDR3 is 15 amino acids. DNA of the CDR3: TGCGCCAGCAGTCAAGGCGGACAGGGCGGCAATGAGCAGTTCTTC. Its translation: CASSQGGQGGNEQFF.

This clone was recorded only once. The chain employs TRBV6-4 and TRBJ2-7; 11 bases match TRBD1. CDR3 length equals 16 residues. V dropped 1 base and J dropped 2; count of bases not matched to a gene: 4. CDR1 MRHNA and CDR2 SNTAGT come from the germline V gene. The CDR3 region is CASSDLGTGGTYEQYF. In DNA form, the CDR3 reads TGTGCCAGCAGTGACTTAGGGACAGGGGGAACCTACGAGCAGTACTTC.

The chain combines TRBV28 with TRBJ2-7; TRBD2 might be the D (7 bases). This CDR3 is 13 amino acids long. Germline CDR1 and CDR2: MDHEN and SYDVKM. V lost 10 bases and J 4 bases, leaving 17 bases between the germline ends. CDR3 residues: CATQGGGPYEQYF. The CDR3 nucleotides are TGTGCCACCCAAGGGGGAGGGCCATACGAGCAGTACTTC.

The chain is built from TRBV10-1 and TRBJ2-5; D unresolved. CDR3 length: 13 amino acids. The V end lost 3 bases, the J end lost 5 bases, and 10 bases lay between the germline ends. Germline CDR1 is WNHNN and CDR2 is SYGVQD (reference sequence). This chain's CDR3 is CASSEGIRETQYF. The CDR3 DNA follows: TGCGCCAGCAGTGAAGGGATCCGGGAGACCCAGTACTTC.

The chain employs TRBV19 and TRBJ1-1, with D unclear. V shed 7 bases and J shed 2 bases, with 17 bases lying between them. Looked up from germline, CDR1 is LNHDA and CDR2 is SQIVND (reference sequence). This CDR3 comprises 15 residues. The DNA for the CDR3 is TGTGCCAGTACCCCCCCCGGCAGAATTAACACTGAAGCTTTCTTT. The encoded protein is CASTPPGRINTEAFF.

The rearrangement uses TRBV5-1 and TRBJ2-2; 7 bases agree with TRBD2. The CDR3 has 16 residues. The germline V gene encodes CDR1 SGHRS and CDR2 YFSETQ. J was trimmed by 0 bases and V by 4 bases; bases with no gene match: 6. The CDR3 nucleotides are TGCGCCAGCAGCCGGAGACTAGCCACGAACACCGGGGAGCTGTTTTTT. Protein: CASSRRLATNTGELFF. Complete variable domain (other parts from reference TRBV5-1 and TRBJ2-2): KAGVTQTPRYLIKTRGQQVTLSCSPISGHRSVSWYQQTPGQGLQFLFEYFSETQRNKGNFPGRFSGRQFSNSRSEMNVSTLELGDSALYLCASSRRLATNTGELFFGEGSRLTVL.

V usage is TRBV30 and J usage is TRBJ1-1, with D tentatively TRBD1 (5 bases). With 2 bases removed from V and 1 base from J, the gap between germline ends came to 8 bases. The CDR3 totals 13 residues. In germline, CDR1 is GTSNPN, CDR2 SVGIG (reference sequence). The CDR3 DNA sequence: TGTGCCTGGAGTATAAGGGGGAACACTGAAGCTTTCTTT. Its translation: CAWSIRGNTEAFF.

The rearrangement joins TRBV30 to TRBJ2-1; 9 positions match TRBD2. CDR1 GTSNPN and CDR2 SVGIG come from the germline V gene (reference sequence). Losses at the gene ends were 4 bases for V and 9 bases for J; bases not matched to a gene: 7. The CDR3 is made up of 13 amino acids. DNA for the CDR3: TGTGCCTGGATGGCGGGGGGGCCCCGTGAGCAGTTCTTC. It is translated as CAWMAGGPREQFF.

This clone was picked up a small number of times. J is TRBJ1-2 and V is TRBV28; D call uncertain. The CDR3 length is 12 residues. CDR1 MDHEN and CDR2 SYDVKM come from the germline V gene. V was trimmed by 2 bases and J by 8 bases, leaving 9 bases between them. CDR3 sequence (DNA): TGTGCCAGCAGTTTAAGGGTGCGGGGCTACACCTTC. Its translation is CASSLRVRGYTF.

The V and J genes are TRBV7-2 and TRBJ1-1, with D maybe TRBD1 (5 bases). V was shortened by 2 bases and J by 4 bases, with 14 bases between the two germline ends. The germline gives CDR1 SGHTA, CDR2 FQGNSA. The CDR3 covers 15 residues. DNA for the CDR3: TGTGCCAGCAGCTTAACGCAGGGATGGAGCACTGAAGCTTTCTTT. It specifies CASSLTQGWSTEAFF.

The CDR3 DNA follows: TGCGCCAGCAGCCCCCACGGGGGGGGAGGGACTGAAGCTTTCTTT. Translation gives CASSPHGGGGTEAFF. The genes are TRBV5-1 and TRBJ1-1; perhaps TRBD1 as D (5 bases). Trimming removed 4 bases at V and 5 bases at J, with 18 bases between. The CDR3 contains 15 residues. Germline values: CDR1 SGHRS, CDR2 YFSETQ.

The chain carries TRBV5-4 and TRBJ2-7, with D possibly matching TRBD1 (6 bases). V lost 2 bases and J lost 2, with 17 bases in between. The CDR3 consists of 16 residues. Germline CDR1 and CDR2: SGHNT and YYREEE (reference sequence). CDR3 nucleotide sequence: TGTGCCAGCAGCTTCTCTCAGGGGAGTATGGCCTACGAGCAGTACTTC. This sequence encodes CASSFSQGSMAYEQYF.

This chain uses TRBV5-4 with TRBJ2-1; D uncertain. Germline V gives CDR1 SGHNT, CDR2 YYREEE (reference sequence). V lost 0 bases and J 14 bases, leaving 9 bases between the germline ends. This CDR3 contains 11 residues. The CDR3 nucleotides are TGTGCCAGCAGCTTGGAGCTAGTAGAGTTCTTC. Translated, it gives CASSLELVEFF.

A remark on this clone: Other DNA sequences in the same sample also yield this CDR3. The CDR3 DNA follows: TGTGCCAGCAGTGAACTGGGCCACGAGCAGTACTTC. Translated, it gives CASSELGHEQYF. V is TRBV25-1 and J is TRBJ2-7; no reliable D call. Trimming left V 2 bases short and J 5 bases short, with 7 bases between. The CDR3 spans 12 residues. The germline V gene encodes CDR1 MGHDK and CDR2 SYGVNS.

The rearrangement joins TRBV18 to TRBJ1-2; 8 bases agree with TRBD1. Losses at the gene ends were 2 bases for V and 7 bases for J; bases not matched to a gene: 6. The V gene's germline CDR1 is KGHSH and CDR2 LQKENI. The CDR3 consists of 14 residues. Written as DNA, the CDR3 is TGTGCCAGCTCACCATTGGACACAGGGGGTGGCTACACCTTC. Translated: CASSPLDTGGGYTF.

V is TRBV19 and J is TRBJ1-2; a possible D gene is TRBD1 (5 bases). The CDR3 sequence is 15 residues long. The germline V gene encodes CDR1 LNHDA and CDR2 SQIVND (reference sequence). The germline V and J ends were trimmed by 3 bases and 2 bases, with 13 bases remaining between them. The CDR3 coding sequence is TGTGCCAGTAGTATCCAGACAGAGAGAAACTATGGCTACACCTTC. Translation gives CASSIQTERNYGYTF.

This clone was observed a single time. The chain combines TRBV6-6 with TRBJ2-1, with 7 bases fitting TRBD1. The CDR3 is made up of 13 amino acids. Unmatched junction bases numbered 8, after V lost 5 bases and J lost 10 bases. Germline-derived CDR1 and CDR2 are MNHNY and SVGAGI (reference sequence). Here the CDR3 DNA reads TGTGCCAGCAGTAACCGACAGGGCGGCGAGCAGTTCTTC. It yields the protein CASSNRQGGEQFF.

This chain uses TRBV5-4 with TRBJ2-1; 10 bases align to TRBD2. The CDR3 extends over 16 amino acids. The V gene end was trimmed by 4 bases and the J gene end by 3 bases; junction bases not matched to a gene: 7. CDR1 is SGHNT and CDR2 is YYREEE in the germline V gene (reference sequence). Here the CDR3 reads CASSLERGGLYNEQFF. Here the CDR3 DNA reads TGTGCCAGCAGCCTCGAGCGGGGGGGCCTCTACAATGAGCAGTTCTTC.

The rearrangement uses TRBV4-2 and TRBJ2-4; D is undetermined. Germline CDR1 is LGHNA and CDR2 is YNFKEQ. CDR3 size: 16 residues. V lost 0 bases and J lost 1, with 10 bases in between. In DNA form, the CDR3 reads TGTGCCAGCAGCCAAGAGGCGTGGGTGGCCAAAAACATTCAGTACTTC. Encoded protein: CASSQEAWVAKNIQYF.

This clone is classed as medium-sized (0.01 to 0.1%). V usage is TRBV19 and J usage is TRBJ1-5, with D possibly being TRBD1 (6 bases). The germline V gene has CDR1 LNHDA and CDR2 SQIVND (reference sequence). This CDR3 is 14 amino acids long. V was cut by 6 bases and J by 2 bases, with 11 bases left in between. The DNA for the CDR3 is TGTGCCAGTAGGGGGGCGACAGGCAATCAGCCCCAGCATTTT. This encodes CASRGATGNQPQHF.